This T cell receptor (beta chain) appears in the sequencing data of a study of blood T cell repertoires in COVID-19 (dated by TCRdb to the early 2020s). For context, the study as a whole: Samples from collaborators originated in the United States, Italy and Spain and spanned both the acute and convalescent phases of COVID-19. Samples came from the ongoing ImmuneRACE study (first 160 participants) plus 1,254 subjects from 6 global collaborators. A de-identified subject ID, COVID-19 status, age in years and sex were almost always included in the sample metadata. Where available, HLA class I and class II types were taken from metadata supplied by the sample provider and were not determined by assay-based typing. A freely available public database, intended as a resource for researchers studying the immune response to SARS-CoV-2, is where the repertoires were released. The prospective study material was composed of cDNA or gDNA derived from T cells, B-cell-depleted T cells, or PBMCs. The dataset comprised deeply sampled blood TCRbeta repertoires from subjects exposed to, actively infected with, or recovered from COVID-19. The investigation overall reported the following: The amount of clinical and demographic metadata varied by source and participant and was provided uncurated.

Trimming accounts for 4 bases at V and 4 bases at J, while the number of junction bases matched to no gene is 6. CDR3 length: 14 amino acids, cysteine to phenylalanine. Only CDR3 DNA remains: 42 bases, in frame from the first base. For CDR1 and CDR2, the germline V gene lists SGHRS and YFSETQ. TCRbeta CDR3 regions were amplified from genomic DNA using the immunoSEQ Assay, a bias-controlled multiplex PCR. Under the source paper's analysis protocol: The number of nucleated cells in each sample was estimated by amplification of reference gene primers within the assay. To quantify the absolute abundance of each unique TCRbeta CDR3 rearrangement, sequence reads were collapsed and filtered. For each sample, productive Simpson clonality was calculated by taking the square root of Simpson's diversity index across productive rearrangements. The table comes from immuneACCESS by way of TCRdb, which keeps in-frame sequences with V and J called. Part of the clones is missing from these tables; in studies checked, under half for an unresolved V gene and the rest for unknown reasons. V and J calls and clone size are copied from that table; D and trimming were computed from the DNA. The sample data list roughly 200,000 clones, and approximately 85% of these were observed just once. The ten most abundant clones make up roughly 9.7% of the sample.

With respect to this clone: Which antigen it targets is not known. Qualities for individual bases were not recorded, and no much larger clone is one base off.

Each collaborating institution followed its own protocols to collect whole blood in K2EDTA tubes. For TCRbeta analysis, collaborator samples were shipped as frozen whole blood, as isolated PBMCs, or as DNA extracted from either sample type. This receptor chain uses TRBV5-1 and TRBJ2-5, with TRBD1 matching 8 junction bases. Sample: peripheral blood. This clonotype originated in a human donor with active or convalescent COVID-19. The donor label of this sample is uncertain. The CDR3 is CASSRTGPLETQYF. The sequenced DNA is TGCGCCAGCAGCCGGACAGGGCCATTAGAGACCCAGTACTTC.